This TCR beta chain was sequenced during a study of regulatory T cells in long-lasting Graves disease. Specified time point: persistent/refractory GD, antithyroid drugs over 5 years with positive TRAb. PBMC-extracted RNA yielded the TCR library. Germline-derived CDR1 and CDR2 are GTSNPN and SVGIG (reference sequence). V was clipped by 1 base and J by 0 bases, with 4 bases between them. This CDR3 is built from 13 residues. CDR3 regions were amplified by Arm-PCR using iRepertoire HTBI primers to build TCR beta libraries. TCRdb used MiXCR to reprocess the multiplex PCR reads, holding one entry per CDR3 protein. This sample yields roughly 700,000 distinct CDR3 sequences, of which about 30% are seen a single time; roughly 40% belongs to the top ten.

Here the sequenced sample was peripheral blood mononuclear cells (PBMCs), taken when the disease was refractory, from a patient treated with antithyroid drugs. The sequence came from a female donor with Graves disease. The V call is TRBV30, the J call TRBJ1-5, with D unclear. The CDR3 spells CAWSDYSNQPQHF. CDR3 coding DNA: TGTGCCTGGAGTGATTATAGCAATCAGCCCCAGCATTTT.